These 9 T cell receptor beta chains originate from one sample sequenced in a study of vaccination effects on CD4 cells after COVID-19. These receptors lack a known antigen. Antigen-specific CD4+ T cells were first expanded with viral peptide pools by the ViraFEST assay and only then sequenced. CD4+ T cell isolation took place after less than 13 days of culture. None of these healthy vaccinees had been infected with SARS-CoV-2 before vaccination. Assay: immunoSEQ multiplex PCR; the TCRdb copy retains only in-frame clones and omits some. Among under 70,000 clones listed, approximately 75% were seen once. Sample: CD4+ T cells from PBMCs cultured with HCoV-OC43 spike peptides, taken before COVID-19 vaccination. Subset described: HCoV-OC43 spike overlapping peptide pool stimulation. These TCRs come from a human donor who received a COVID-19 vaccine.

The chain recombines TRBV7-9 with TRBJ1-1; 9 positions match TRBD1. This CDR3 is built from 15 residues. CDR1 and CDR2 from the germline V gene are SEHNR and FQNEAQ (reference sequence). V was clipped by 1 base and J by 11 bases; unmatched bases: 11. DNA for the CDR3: TGTGCCAGCAGCTTAGGGGGACAGGGTTCGGCGTGGGCTTTCTTT. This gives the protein CASSLGGQGSAWAFF.

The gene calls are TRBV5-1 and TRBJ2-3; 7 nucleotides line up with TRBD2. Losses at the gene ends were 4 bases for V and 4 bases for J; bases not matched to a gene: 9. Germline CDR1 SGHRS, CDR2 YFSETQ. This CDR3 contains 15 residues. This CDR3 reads CASSPTSRGADTQYF. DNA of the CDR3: TGCGCCAGCAGCCCGACTAGCCGGGGCGCAGATACGCAGTATTTT.

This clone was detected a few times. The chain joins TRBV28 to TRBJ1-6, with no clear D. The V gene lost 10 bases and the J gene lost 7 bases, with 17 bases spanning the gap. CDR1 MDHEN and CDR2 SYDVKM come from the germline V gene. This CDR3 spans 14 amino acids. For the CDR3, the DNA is TGTGCCACTCTCACTTGGACCACCAATTCACCCCTCCACTTT. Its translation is CATLTWTTNSPLHF.

This chain's CDR3 is CASSLTGFGKAANYGYTF. The DNA of the CDR3 is TGTGCCAGCAGCTTAACAGGTTTCGGGAAAGCAGCTAACTATGGCTACACCTTC. The rearrangement uses TRBV11-2 and TRBJ1-2; possibly TRBD1 for D (5 bases). V was clipped by 2 bases and J by 0 bases, with 19 bases between them. The CDR3 totals 18 residues. Germline lookup yields CDR1 SGHAT and CDR2 FQNNGV. The variable domain in full, with the rest retrieved from reference TRBV11-2 and TRBJ1-2, is EAGVAQSPRYKIIEKRQSVAFWCNPISGHATLYWYQQILGQGPKLLIQFQNNGVVDDSQLPKDRFSAERLKGVDSTLKIQPAKLEDSAVYLCASSLTGFGKAANYGYTFGSGTRLTVV.

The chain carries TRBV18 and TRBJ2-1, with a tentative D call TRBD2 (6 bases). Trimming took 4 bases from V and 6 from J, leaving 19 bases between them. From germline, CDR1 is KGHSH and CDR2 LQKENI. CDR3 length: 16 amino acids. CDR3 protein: CASSRTGGTRGNEQFF. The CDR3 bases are TGTGCCAGCTCACGCACGGGCGGGACGAGGGGCAATGAGCAGTTCTTC.

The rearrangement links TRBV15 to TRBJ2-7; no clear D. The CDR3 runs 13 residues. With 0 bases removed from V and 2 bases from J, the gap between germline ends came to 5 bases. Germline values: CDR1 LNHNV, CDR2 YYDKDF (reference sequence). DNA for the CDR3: TGTGCCACCAGCAGAGACATTACCTACGAGCAGTACGTC. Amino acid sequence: CATSRDITYEQYV.

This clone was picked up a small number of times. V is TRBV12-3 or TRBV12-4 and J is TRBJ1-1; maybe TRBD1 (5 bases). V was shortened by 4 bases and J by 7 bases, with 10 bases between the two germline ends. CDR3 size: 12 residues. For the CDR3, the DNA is TGTGCCAGCAGTTACCAGGGCTTTGAAGCTTTCTTT. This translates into CASSYQGFEAFF.

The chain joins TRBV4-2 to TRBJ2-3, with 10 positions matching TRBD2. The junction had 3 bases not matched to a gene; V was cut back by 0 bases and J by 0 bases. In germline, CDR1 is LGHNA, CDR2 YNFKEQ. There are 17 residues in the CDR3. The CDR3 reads CASSQEPGLASTDTQYF. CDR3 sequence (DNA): TGTGCCAGCAGCCAAGAGCCGGGACTAGCGAGCACAGATACGCAGTATTTT.

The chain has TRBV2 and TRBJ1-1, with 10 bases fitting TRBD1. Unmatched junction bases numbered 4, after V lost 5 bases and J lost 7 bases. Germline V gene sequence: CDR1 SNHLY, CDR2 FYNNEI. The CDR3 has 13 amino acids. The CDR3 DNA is TGTGCCAGCAGTTCGGACAGGGGGGATGAAGCTTTCTTT. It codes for CASSSDRGDEAFF.